The next 29 T cell receptor beta chains were all read from a single sample in a study of shared clonotypes between healthy human individuals. TCRdb keeps only in-frame clones here, not all; method: immunoSEQ multiplex PCR. The sample has 1,100,000 or so clones, around 82% seen once; the top ten hold about 0.52%. The sequenced material came from memory CD4+ T cells from PBMCs. Subset in this sample: CD45RA-negative fraction. These receptors came from a man aged 18 to 30 in good health. Some clones in this sample may be carry-over from other donors' samples.

V usage is TRBV7-3 and J usage is TRBJ2-2; no definite D call. The CDR3 has 15 residues. V lost 2 bases to trimming and J lost 7 bases, with 14 bases between them. Germline loops: CDR1 SGHTA, CDR2 FQGTGA. As DNA, the CDR3 is TGTGCCAGCAGCTTATCCCCCGTCATCGGCGGGGAGCTGTTTTTT. This codes for CASSLSPVIGGELFF.

The chain joins TRBV7-2 to TRBJ2-4, with D perhaps matching TRBD1 (5 bases). This CDR3 is 16 amino acids long. V dropped 5 bases and J dropped 5 bases, with 19 bases sitting between them. CDR1 is SGHTA, CDR2 FQGNSA, per germline. CDR3 sequence: CASSLTSAAGQNIQYF. The CDR3 DNA reads as TGTGCCAGCAGCCTTACCTCGGCGGCAGGGCAAAACATTCAGTACTTC. Using reference TRBV7-2 and TRBJ2-4 for the parts outside the CDR3, the full variable domain is GAGVSQSPSNKVTEKGKDVELRCDPISGHTALYWYRQSLGQGLEFLIYFQGNSAPDKSGLPSDRFSAERTGGSVSTLTIQRTQQEDSAVYLCASSLTSAAGQNIQYFGAGTRLSVL.

V is TRBV5-1 and J is TRBJ2-4; a possible D gene is TRBD2 (7 bases). CDR1 SGHRS and CDR2 YFSETQ come from the germline V gene. The V and J ends lost 4 bases and 0 bases respectively, with 11 bases between them. The CDR3 has 15 residues. The CDR3 here is CASSMGGLAKNIQYF. CDR3 sequence (DNA): TGCGCCAGCAGCATGGGGGGGCTAGCCAAAAACATTCAGTACTTC.

The table lists this clone with a few counts. The rearrangement joins TRBV30 to TRBJ2-1, with D tentatively TRBD2 (5 bases). Germline V lookup: CDR1 GTSNPN, CDR2 SVGIG (reference sequence). The CDR3 length is 12 residues. The V gene lost 3 bases and the J gene lost 6 bases, with 9 bases spanning the gap. CDR3 coding DNA: TGTGCCTGGAGCGCCCGGGGCAATGAGCAGTTCTTC. This sequence encodes CAWSARGNEQFF.

The chain couples TRBV6-5 to TRBJ1-2, with unresolved D. There are 15 residues in the CDR3. The V gene's germline CDR1 is MNHEY and CDR2 SVGAGI. V was pared by 0 bases and J by 7 bases, with 15 bases between. The CDR3 is CASSYSATSVSGYTF. CDR3 nucleotide sequence: TGTGCCAGCAGTTACTCGGCCACCAGTGTGAGTGGCTACACCTTC.

This clone appeared a few times. This chain connects TRBV30 to TRBJ1-3; TRBD1 matches at 9 bases. The CDR3 is 16 residues long. Germline V gene data show CDR1 as GTSNPN and CDR2 as SVGIG (reference sequence). The J segment lost 2 bases and the V segment lost 0 bases, leaving 5 bases of the junction unmatched. CDR3 sequence reads: CAWSVGTGLTGNTIYF. The DNA of the CDR3 is TGTGCCTGGAGTGTAGGGACAGGGCTCACTGGAAACACCATATATTTT. Complete variable domain (other parts from reference TRBV30 and TRBJ1-3): SQTIHQWPATLVQPVGSPLSLECTVEGTSNPNLYWYRQAAGRGLQLLFYSVGIGQISSEVPQNLSASRPQDRQFILSSKKLLLSDSGFYLCAWSVGTGLTGNTIYFGEGSWLTVV.

The chain is built from TRBV9 and TRBJ2-5; possible D gene TRBD1, 6 bases. The CDR3 is 15 amino acids. From germline, CDR1 is SGDLS and CDR2 YYNGEE. V lost 0 bases and J lost 0, with 9 bases in between. This CDR3 reads CASSVGRGNQETQYF. CDR3 nucleotide sequence: TGTGCCAGCAGCGTAGGCAGGGGCAACCAAGAGACCCAGTACTTC.

This clone was counted a single time. The chain is built from TRBV28 and TRBJ1-4; D remains unclear. The germline V and J ends were trimmed by 5 bases and 4 bases, with 14 bases remaining between them. Per germline, CDR1 MDHEN and CDR2 SYDVKM. The CDR3 spans 15 residues. CDR3 sequence reads: CASSDTGSRNEKLFF. DNA of the CDR3: TGTGCCAGCAGTGATACCGGGAGTCGTAATGAAAAACTGTTTTTT.

The chain carries TRBV6-4 and TRBJ2-1; maybe TRBD2 (6 bases). The V gene lost 11 bases and the J gene lost 0 bases, with 17 bases spanning the gap. Germline V lookup: CDR1 MRHNA, CDR2 SNTAGT. CDR3 length: 15 amino acids. This CDR3 is CASLEGFSSYNEQFF. In nucleotides, the CDR3 is TGTGCCTCCCTGGAGGGGTTCAGCTCCTACAATGAGCAGTTCTTC.

The rearrangement joins TRBV7-9 to TRBJ2-4; D possibly uses TRBD1 or TRBD2 (5 bases each). V gave up 1 base and J gave up 15 bases, with 22 bases separating them. The CDR3 loop spans 15 amino acids. CDR1 and CDR2 from the germline V gene are SEHNR and FQNEAQ (reference sequence). CDR3 nucleotides: TGTGCCAGCAGCTTAGGGTCGGGGCAGGCGGAGGTTCTGTACTTC. Translating it yields CASSLGSGQAEVLYF. Full variable domain (outside the CDR3, taken from reference TRBV7-9 and TRBJ2-4): DTGVSQNPRHKITKRGQNVTFRCDPISEHNRLYWYRQTLGQGPEFLTYFQNEAQLEKSRLLSDRFSAERPKGSFSTLEIQRTEQGDSAMYLCASSLGSGQAEVLYFGAGTRLSVL.

The V gene is TRBV29-1, the J gene TRBJ1-2; possible D gene TRBD1, 6 bases. Trimming shortened V by 3 bases and J by 5 bases, and 13 bases separated the two germline ends. Germline V gene sequence: CDR1 SQVTM, CDR2 ANQGSEA. This CDR3 comprises 13 residues. CDR3 loop: CSVEGTFGYGYTF. DNA of the CDR3: TGCAGCGTTGAGGGGACATTTGGATATGGCTACACCTTC.

V gene TRBV6-6 combines with J gene TRBJ2-7, with 9 bases identical to TRBD1. The germline gives CDR1 MNHNY, CDR2 SVGAGI (reference sequence). Trimming took 6 bases from V and 5 from J; bases not matched to a gene: 11. CDR3 length equals 15 residues. The CDR3 region has the DNA TGTGCCAGCAGGACTCAGGGACAGGGAATAAACGAGCAGTACTTC. This codes for CASRTQGQGINEQYF.

This chain uses TRBV5-6 with TRBJ2-7; unclear D gene. The germline gives CDR1 SGHDT, CDR2 YYEEEE. There are 13 residues in the CDR3. The V end lost 1 base, the J end lost 3 bases, and 8 bases lay between the germline ends. CDR3 nucleotide sequence: TGTGCCAGCAGCTTGATGGGGAACTACGAGCAGTACTTC. It specifies CASSLMGNYEQYF. Combining the CDR3 with reference TRBV5-6 and TRBJ2-7 gives the whole variable domain DAGVTQSPTHLIKTRGQQVTLRCSPKSGHDTVSWYQQALGQGPQFIFQYYEEEERQRGNFPDRFSGHQFPNYSSELNVNALLLGDSALYLCASSLMGNYEQYFGPGTRLTVT.

A few counts support this clone. The gene calls are TRBV4-3 and TRBJ1-4; D gene uncertain. Trimming shortened V by 0 bases and J by 13 bases, and 9 bases separated the two germline ends. The CDR3 loop spans 12 amino acids. CDR1 and CDR2 from the germline V gene are LGHNA and YSLEER. CDR3 in DNA: TGCGCCAGCAGCCAAGACGGAGGGAGACTGTTTTTT. Amino acids: CASSQDGGRLFF.

The rearrangement joins TRBV27 to TRBJ2-3; no firm D call. The CDR3 consists of 16 residues. The V gene's germline CDR1 is MNHEY and CDR2 SMNVEV (reference sequence). The V and J ends lost 5 bases and 1 base respectively, with 16 bases between them. Here the CDR3 reads CASSPSTIVGTDTQYF. Here the CDR3 DNA reads TGTGCCAGCAGTCCCTCGACGATTGTCGGCACAGATACGCAGTATTTT.

This clone was counted only a few times. This chain connects TRBV5-1 to TRBJ1-2, with D unclear. The CDR3 spans 14 residues. Trimming stripped 0 bases from V and 3 bases from J, with 9 bases between. Germline CDR1 reads SGHRS; CDR2 reads YFSETQ. CDR3 region: CASSLVSEDYGYTF. CDR3 nucleotide sequence: TGCGCCAGCAGCTTGGTTTCGGAAGACTATGGCTACACCTTC.

This chain uses TRBV28 with TRBJ2-1; 7 bases match TRBD1. CDR3 length: 16 amino acids. With V trimmed by 4 bases and J by 1 base, 7 bases remained unmatched. Looked up from germline, CDR1 is MDHEN and CDR2 is SYDVKM. CDR3 loop: CASSSKQGLSYNEQFF. CDR3 in DNA: TGTGCCAGCAGTTCAAAACAGGGGTTATCCTACAATGAGCAGTTCTTC. Using reference TRBV28 and TRBJ2-1 for the parts outside the CDR3, the full variable domain is DVKVTQSSRYLVKRTGEKVFLECVQDMDHENMFWYRQDPGLGLRLIYFSYDVKMKEKGDIPEGYSVSREKKERFSLILESASTNQTSMYLCASSSKQGLSYNEQFFGPGTRLTVL.

This clone was counted a single time. This sequence joins TRBV29-1 and TRBJ1-3; D is ambiguous. V lost 4 bases, J lost 0 bases, and 7 bases lay in between. The CDR3 contains 13 residues. Germline-derived CDR1 and CDR2 are SQVTM and ANQGSEA. The CDR3: CSVGISSGNTIYF. The CDR3 nucleotides read TGCAGCGTTGGGATTTCCTCTGGAAACACCATATATTTT.

The rearrangement links TRBV29-1 to TRBJ1-1, with D possibly being TRBD1 (5 bases). The CDR3 has 12 amino acids. Germline assignment: CDR1 SQVTM and CDR2 ANQGSEA. V was shortened by 7 bases and J by 4 bases, with 13 bases between the two germline ends. CDR3 sequence (DNA): TGCAGCGCCGGATGGAGGGGCACTGAAGCTTTCTTT. Its translation: CSAGWRGTEAFF.

This chain uses TRBV7-9 with TRBJ2-2; 10 nucleotides line up with TRBD2. Trimming removed 4 bases from V and 6 bases from J; junction bases left unmatched: 14. The CDR3 runs to 18 residues. Germline-derived CDR1 and CDR2 are SEHNR and FQNEAQ (reference sequence). The CDR3 sequence is CASSSHLLAGVGAGELFF. CDR3 coding DNA: TGTGCCAGCAGCTCCCACCTCCTAGCGGGAGTCGGGGCCGGGGAGCTGTTTTTT.

The chain joins TRBV7-7 to TRBJ2-5; D may match TRBD1 or TRBD2 (5 bases each). V lost 1 base to trimming and J lost 5 bases, with 14 bases between them. The CDR3 is 15 residues long. From germline, CDR1 is SSHAT and CDR2 FNYEAQ (reference sequence). Here the CDR3 reads CASSLVQEPGETQYF. CDR3 bases: TGTGCCAGCAGCTTAGTACAGGAGCCGGGGGAGACCCAGTACTTC.

V and J are TRBV28 and TRBJ1-2; 8 bases match TRBD1. With 5 bases clipped from V and 4 bases from J, the junction kept 9 bases outside the gene matches. Germline assignment: CDR1 MDHEN and CDR2 SYDVKM. The CDR3 sequence is 15 residues long. This chain's CDR3 is CASSLTGTGFYGYTF. CDR3 DNA: TGTGCCAGCAGTCTAACCGGGACAGGCTTCTATGGCTACACCTTC.

The chain links TRBV2 to TRBJ1-1, with TRBD1 as a possible D gene (6 bases). Trimming removed 8 bases at V and 3 bases at J, with 19 bases between. CDR1 is SNHLY, CDR2 FYNNEI, per germline. CDR3 length: 15 amino acids. CDR3 in DNA: TGTGCCAGCTCCCCCGGGGGGGCCAAGGACACTGAAGCTTTCTTT. As protein: CASSPGGAKDTEAFF. Full variable domain (outside the CDR3, taken from reference TRBV2 and TRBJ1-1): EPEVTQTPSHQVTQMGQEVILRCVPISNHLYFYWYRQILGQKVEFLVSFYNNEISEKSEIFDDQFSVERPDGSNFTLKIRSTKLEDSAMYFCASSPGGAKDTEAFFGQGTRLTVV.

The chain recombines TRBV9 with TRBJ2-7, with 8 bases lining up with TRBD1. The CDR3 runs to 14 residues. Germline CDR1 and CDR2: SGDLS and YYNGEE. Germline trimming cut 0 bases from V and 5 bases from J; bases unmatched to any gene: 4. The CDR3 loop reads CASSVGGTGHEQYF. The CDR3 DNA follows: TGTGCCAGCAGCGTAGGCGGGACAGGTCACGAGCAGTACTTC.

The chain is built from TRBV9 and TRBJ2-3; tentative D call: TRBD2 (5 bases). This CDR3 comprises 15 residues. V lost 2 bases and J 2 bases, leaving 12 bases between the germline ends. CDR1 and CDR2 (germline): SGDLS, YYNGEE. The CDR3 here is CASSVRTVTTDTQYF. The CDR3 DNA reads TGTGCCAGCAGCGTCCGGACTGTCACCACAGATACGCAGTATTTT.

J is TRBJ2-1 and V is TRBV7-9; 7 nucleotides agree with TRBD1. Per the germline V gene, CDR1 is SEHNR and CDR2 is FQNEAQ (reference sequence). Unmatched junction bases numbered 2, after V lost 4 bases and J lost 2 bases. The CDR3 consists of 14 residues. The CDR3 DNA reads TGTGCCAGCAGCTACGGGACAGCCTACAATGAGCAGTTCTTC. It encodes CASSYGTAYNEQFF.

There are a few counts of this clone. V gene TRBV7-2 combines with J gene TRBJ2-7; D may correspond to TRBD1 or TRBD2 (6 bases each). The CDR3 loop spans 14 amino acids. The V gene lost 5 bases and the J gene lost 6 bases, with 17 bases spanning the gap. Germline V gene sequence: CDR1 SGHTA, CDR2 FQGNSA. The CDR3 DNA reads as TGTGCCAGCAGCCTCGGGGGCACGGGGAGCGAGCAGTACTTC. Encoded protein: CASSLGGTGSEQYF.

The chain joins TRBV10-2 to TRBJ2-2, with 9 nucleotides matching TRBD1. The ends lost 6 bases at V and 8 bases at J; junction bases unmatched: 13. The CDR3 is 16 amino acids. Per germline, CDR1 WSHSY and CDR2 SAAADI. The CDR3 reads CASRPGTGRLGGELFF. The CDR3 nucleotides are TGCGCCAGCAGACCCGGGACAGGGAGGTTGGGGGGGGAGCTGTTTTTT.

This chain joins TRBV11-2 and TRBJ2-7; no clear D. Germline V gives CDR1 SGHAT, CDR2 FQNNGV. The CDR3 is made up of 13 amino acids. Trimming removed 5 bases from V and 4 bases from J, with 12 bases in between. In DNA, the CDR3 is TGTGCCAGCAGCCCCCGAATCGGGTACGAGCAGTACTTC. It yields the protein CASSPRIGYEQYF.